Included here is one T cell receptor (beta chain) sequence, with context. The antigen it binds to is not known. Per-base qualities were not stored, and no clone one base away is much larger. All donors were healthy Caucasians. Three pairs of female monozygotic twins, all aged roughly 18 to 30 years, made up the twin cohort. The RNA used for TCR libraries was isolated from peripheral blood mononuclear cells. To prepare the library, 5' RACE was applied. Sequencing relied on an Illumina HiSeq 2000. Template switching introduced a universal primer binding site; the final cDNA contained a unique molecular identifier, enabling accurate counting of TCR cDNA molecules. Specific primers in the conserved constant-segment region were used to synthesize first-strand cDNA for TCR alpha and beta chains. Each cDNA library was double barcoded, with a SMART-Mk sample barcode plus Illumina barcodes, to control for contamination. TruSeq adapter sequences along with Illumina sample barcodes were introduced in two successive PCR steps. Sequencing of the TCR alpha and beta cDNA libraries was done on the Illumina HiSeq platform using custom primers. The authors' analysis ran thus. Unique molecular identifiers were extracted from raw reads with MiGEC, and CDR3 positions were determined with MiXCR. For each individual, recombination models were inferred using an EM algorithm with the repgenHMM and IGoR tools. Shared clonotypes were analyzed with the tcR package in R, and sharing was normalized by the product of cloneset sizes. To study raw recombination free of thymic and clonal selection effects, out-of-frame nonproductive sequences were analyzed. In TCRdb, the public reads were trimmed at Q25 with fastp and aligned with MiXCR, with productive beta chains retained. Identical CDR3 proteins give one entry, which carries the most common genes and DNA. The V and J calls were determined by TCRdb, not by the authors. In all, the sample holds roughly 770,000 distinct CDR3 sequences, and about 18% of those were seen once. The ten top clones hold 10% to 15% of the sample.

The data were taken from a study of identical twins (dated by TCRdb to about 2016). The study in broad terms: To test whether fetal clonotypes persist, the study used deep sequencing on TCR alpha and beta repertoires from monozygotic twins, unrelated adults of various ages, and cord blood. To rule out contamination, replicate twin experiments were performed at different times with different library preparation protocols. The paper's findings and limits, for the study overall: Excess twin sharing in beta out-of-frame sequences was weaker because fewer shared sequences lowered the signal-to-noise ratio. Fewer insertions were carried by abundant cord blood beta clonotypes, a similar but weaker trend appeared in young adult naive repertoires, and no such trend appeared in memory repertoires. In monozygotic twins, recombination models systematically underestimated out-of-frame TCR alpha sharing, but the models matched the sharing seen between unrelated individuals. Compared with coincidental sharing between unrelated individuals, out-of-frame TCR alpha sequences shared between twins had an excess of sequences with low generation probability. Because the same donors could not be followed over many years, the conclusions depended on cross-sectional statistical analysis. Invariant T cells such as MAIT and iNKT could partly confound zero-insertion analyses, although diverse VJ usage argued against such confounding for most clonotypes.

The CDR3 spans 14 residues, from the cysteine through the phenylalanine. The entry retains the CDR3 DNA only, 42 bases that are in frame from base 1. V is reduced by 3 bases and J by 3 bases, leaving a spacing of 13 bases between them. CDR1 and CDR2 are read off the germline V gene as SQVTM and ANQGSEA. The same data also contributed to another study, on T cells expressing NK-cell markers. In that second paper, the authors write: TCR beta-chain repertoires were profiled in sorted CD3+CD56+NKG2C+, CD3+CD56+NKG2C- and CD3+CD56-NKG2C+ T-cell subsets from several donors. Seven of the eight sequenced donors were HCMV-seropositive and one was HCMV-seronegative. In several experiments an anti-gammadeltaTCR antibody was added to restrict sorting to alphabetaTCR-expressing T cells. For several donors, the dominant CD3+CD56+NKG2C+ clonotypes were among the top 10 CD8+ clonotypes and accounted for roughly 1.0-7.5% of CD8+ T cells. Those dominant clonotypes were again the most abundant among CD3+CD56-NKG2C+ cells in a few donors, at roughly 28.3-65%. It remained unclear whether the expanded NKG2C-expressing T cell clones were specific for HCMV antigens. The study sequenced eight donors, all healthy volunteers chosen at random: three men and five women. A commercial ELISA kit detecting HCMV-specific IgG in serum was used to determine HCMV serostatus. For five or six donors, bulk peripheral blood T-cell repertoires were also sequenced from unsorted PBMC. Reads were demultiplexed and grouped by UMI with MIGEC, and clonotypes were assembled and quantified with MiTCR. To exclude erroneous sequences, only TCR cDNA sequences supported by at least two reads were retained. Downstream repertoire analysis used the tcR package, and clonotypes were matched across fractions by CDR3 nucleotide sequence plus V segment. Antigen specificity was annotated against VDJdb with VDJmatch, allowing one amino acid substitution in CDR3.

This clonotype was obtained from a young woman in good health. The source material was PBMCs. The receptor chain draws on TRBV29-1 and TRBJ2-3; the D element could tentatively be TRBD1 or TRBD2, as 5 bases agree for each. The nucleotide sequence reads TGCAGCGTTGAGGGGGTCGAGGCAACAGATACGCAGTATTTT. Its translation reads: CSVEGVEATDTQYF.